This passage covers 16 T cell receptor beta chains from one sample sequenced in a study of shared clonotypes between healthy human individuals. Clones were sequenced by immunoSEQ multiplex PCR, and TCRdb holds only the in-frame ones, with some missing. This sample has around 2.1 million clones, with about 93% found just once. Naive CD8 populations comprised CD45RO-negative cells positively selected for CCR7, excluding terminally differentiated effector memory CD45RA+ cells. Material for sequencing was naive CD8+ T cells from PBMCs. These TCRs come from a man aged 18-30 years in good health. Some clones in this sample may be carry-over from other donors' samples.

The chain couples TRBV19 to TRBJ1-2, with TRBD1 matching over 8 bases. V lost 4 bases, J lost 8 bases, and 15 bases stayed unmatched. CDR3 size: 16 residues. Germline V gives CDR1 LNHDA, CDR2 SQIVND (reference sequence). CDR3 coding DNA: TGTGCCAGTAGTACCTCAACCGGGACAGGCCTATTGGGCTACACCTTC. This codes for CASSTSTGTGLLGYTF.

The chain couples TRBV5-4 to TRBJ2-7, with D possibly matching TRBD1 (5 bases). CDR1 is SGHNT, CDR2 YYREEE, per germline (reference sequence). CDR3 length: 13 residues. V shed 0 bases and J shed 3 bases, with 7 bases lying between them. The DNA for the CDR3 is TGTGCCAGCAGCTTGGGACAGAACTACGAGCAGTACTTC. It codes for CASSLGQNYEQYF.

The genes are TRBV28 and TRBJ1-1, with D uncertain. Germline values: CDR1 MDHEN, CDR2 SYDVKM. V lost 3 bases to trimming and J lost 1 base, with 15 bases between them. The CDR3 loop spans 16 amino acids. The CDR3, as DNA: TGTGCCAGCAGTTTGGAGGGAGAAGGCTGGAACACTGAAGCTTTCTTT. Translation: CASSLEGEGWNTEAFF.

The chain links TRBV6-1 to TRBJ2-7; D is ambiguous. Germline V gene data show CDR1 as MNHNS and CDR2 as SASEGT. CDR3 length equals 13 residues. V was clipped by 6 bases and J by 2 bases, with 11 bases between them. The CDR3 here is CASRSGLPYEQYF. CDR3 nucleotides: TGTGCCAGCAGGTCCGGGCTTCCCTACGAGCAGTACTTC.

The J gene is TRBJ2-7, the V gene TRBV6-1, with D possibly matching TRBD1 (5 bases). Between the trimmed V and J ends, which lost 5 bases and 4 bases, there was a span of 12 bases. The CDR3 length is 13 residues. Germline CDR1 and CDR2: MNHNS and SASEGT. The CDR3 DNA reads TGTGCCAGCAGTCTGACAGTCCTGTACGAGCAGTACTTC. Amino acids: CASSLTVLYEQYF.

The V and J genes are TRBV7-8 and TRBJ2-3; D remains ambiguous. CDR1 SGHVS and CDR2 FQNEAQ come from the germline V gene. Deletions cut 2 bases from V and 2 bases from J, with 14 bases between. The CDR3 sequence is 16 residues long. The CDR3 nucleotides read TGTGCCAGCAGCTTAATCGATGGCGGAGCCACAGATACGCAGTATTTT. The encoded protein is CASSLIDGGATDTQYF. Using reference TRBV7-8 and TRBJ2-3 for the parts outside the CDR3, the full variable domain is GAGVSQSPRYKVAKRGQDVALRCDPISGHVSLFWYQQALGQGPEFLTYFQNEAQLDKSGLPSDRFFAERPEGSVSTLKIQRTQQEDSAVYLCASSLIDGGATDTQYFGPGTRLTVL.

J is TRBJ2-5 and V is TRBV6-1; no clear D gene. The CDR3 has 13 amino acids. The germline V gene encodes CDR1 MNHNS and CDR2 SASEGT. Trimming left V 7 bases short and J 3 bases short, with 12 bases between. CDR3 nucleotide sequence: TGTGCCAGCAATGGAATGCGAGAAGAGACCCAGTACTTC. It is translated as CASNGMREETQYF.

With regard to this clone: At the DNA level, this CDR3 is encoded by other sequences in the same sample as well. The chain employs TRBV27 and TRBJ2-1; possibly TRBD1 for D (5 bases). V gave up 2 bases and J gave up 10 bases, with 6 bases separating them. Looked up from germline, CDR1 is MNHEY and CDR2 is SMNVEV (reference sequence). The CDR3 has 11 amino acids. The CDR3 DNA reads as TGTGCCAGCAGTTTAGGGGCAGAGCAGTTCTTC. Its translation is CASSLGAEQFF.

On this clone itself: The sample holds other DNA sequences that translate to the same CDR3. This rearrangement joins TRBV27 to TRBJ1-1, with D possibly being TRBD1 (6 bases). CDR1 is MNHEY and CDR2 is SMNVEV in the germline V gene (reference sequence). Trimming left V 0 bases short and J 0 bases short, with 11 bases between. The CDR3 has 16 amino acids. The CDR3 protein is CASSLSAGAMNTEAFF. CDR3 nucleotides: TGTGCCAGCAGTTTATCGGCAGGGGCGATGAACACTGAAGCTTTCTTT.

This clone was seen once. The chain couples TRBV9 to TRBJ2-7; tentative D call: TRBD2 (5 bases). This CDR3 is built from 12 residues. The ends were cut back, 0 bases at V and 7 bases at J, with 8 bases in the middle. Germline CDR1 is SGDLS and CDR2 is YYNGEE. The CDR3 reads CASSVARGEQYF. The DNA for the CDR3 is TGTGCCAGCAGCGTAGCGCGAGGGGAGCAGTACTTC.

This sequence joins TRBV6-5 and TRBJ2-5; D is unresolved. The better agreement between TRBJ2-7 and the DNA end casts doubt on the J call. The length of the CDR3 is 15 residues. Germline V gene lookup returns CDR1 MNHEY and CDR2 SVGAGI. In nucleotides, the CDR3 is TGTGCCAGCAGCCTAGACGCGCTGTACTCCTACGAGCAGTACTTC. Amino acids: CASSLDALYSYEQYF.

V is TRBV14 and J is TRBJ2-3; D remains ambiguous. The germline CDR1 and CDR2 sequences are SGHDN and FVKESK. V was trimmed by 0 bases and J by 3 bases, leaving 10 bases between them. This CDR3 is built from 15 residues. The CDR3 is CASSQDWRMTDTQYF. DNA of the CDR3: TGTGCCAGCAGCCAAGATTGGCGGATGACAGATACGCAGTATTTT.

The chain links TRBV4-1 to TRBJ1-4; D call uncertain. The CDR3 contains 15 residues. Germline V gives CDR1 MGHRA, CDR2 YSYEKL. V was shortened by 4 bases and J by 5 bases, with 14 bases between the two germline ends. The CDR3 DNA reads as TGCGCCAGCAGCCCCCAGTCCGGATGGAATGAAAAACTGTTTTTT. It yields the protein CASSPQSGWNEKLFF.

The V and J genes are TRBV7-8 and TRBJ2-7, with D uncertain. The CDR3 totals 15 residues. Germline-derived CDR1 and CDR2 are SGHVS and FQNEAQ. The ends were cut back, 3 bases at V and 4 bases at J, with 16 bases in the middle. The CDR3 loop is CASSLVAGRMYEQYF. CDR3 bases: TGTGCCAGCAGCTTGGTGGCAGGCCGGATGTACGAGCAGTACTTC.

The V call is TRBV6-8, the J call TRBJ1-4, with 7 bases lining up with TRBD1. J was trimmed by 0 bases and V by 2 bases; bases with no gene match: 12. This CDR3 has 19 residues. CDR1 and CDR2 from the germline V gene are MNHGY and SAAAGT. CDR3 in DNA: TGTGCCAGCAGTTACCCCGACAACCAGGGGGTTGCAACTAATGAAAAACTGTTTTTT. It translates to CASSYPDNQGVATNEKLFF.

The rearrangement joins TRBV7-6 to TRBJ2-2; the D is unclear. Germline CDR1 is SGHVS and CDR2 is FNYEAQ. Trimming took off 8 bases at V and 0 bases at J, with 13 bases between the two ends. The CDR3 spans 15 residues. DNA of the CDR3: TGTGCCAGCTTCCCCTGGGATTCGAACACCGGGGAGCTGTTTTTT. It yields the protein CASFPWDSNTGELFF.